The entry below describes one T cell receptor beta chain. This table comes from immunoSEQ multiplex PCR, and its TCRdb copy is limited to in-frame clones, with some not included. The table shows about 480,000 clones, with approximately 88% occurring only once. Grouping used clinical history reported by participants in a survey and questionnaire. Donors of Cohort 3 who recovered were those that had two negative PCRs, clearance, or symptom resolution. CDR1 and CDR2 (germline): LGHNA, YNFKEQ. J gave up 3 bases and V 1 base, and 7 bases lay outside the gene matches. The CDR3 extends over 16 amino acids. This entry belongs to a study of blood T cell repertoires in COVID-19. Study-level information: Whether acute or convalescent, the COVID-19 samples came from the United States, Italy and Spain.

The material sequenced was PBMCs or T cells enriched from blood (not recorded which). The receptor was derived from a woman aged 40-49 years who had recovered from COVID-19. This chain joins TRBV4-2 and TRBJ2-7; the match to TRBD2 covers 9 bases. For the CDR3, the DNA is TGTGCCAGCAGCCAAGTAGGGCGGGAGGGCCTCTACGAGCAGTACTTC. Amino acid sequence: CASSQVGREGLYEQYF.